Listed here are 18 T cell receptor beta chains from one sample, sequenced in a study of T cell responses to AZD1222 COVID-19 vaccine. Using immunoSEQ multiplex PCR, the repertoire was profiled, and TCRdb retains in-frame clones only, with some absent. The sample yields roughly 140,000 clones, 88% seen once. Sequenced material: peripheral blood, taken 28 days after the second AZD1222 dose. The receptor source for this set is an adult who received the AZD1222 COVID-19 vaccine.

This CDR3 reads CASTARLEVAFF. The CDR3 DNA reads TGCGCCAGCACCGCCCGGCTGGAGGTAGCTTTCTTT. The chain has TRBV10-2 and TRBJ1-1, with no clear D. The CDR3 length is 12 residues. Trimming shortened V by 7 bases and J by 10 bases, and 16 bases separated the two germline ends. Germline CDR1 WSHSY, CDR2 SAAADI.

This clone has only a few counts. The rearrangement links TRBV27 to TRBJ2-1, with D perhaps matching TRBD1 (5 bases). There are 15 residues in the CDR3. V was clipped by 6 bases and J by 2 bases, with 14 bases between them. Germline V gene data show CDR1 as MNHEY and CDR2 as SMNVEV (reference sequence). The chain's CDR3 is CASSRQGTTYNEQFF. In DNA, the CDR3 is TGTGCCAGCAGCAGGCAGGGAACTACCTACAATGAGCAGTTCTTC.

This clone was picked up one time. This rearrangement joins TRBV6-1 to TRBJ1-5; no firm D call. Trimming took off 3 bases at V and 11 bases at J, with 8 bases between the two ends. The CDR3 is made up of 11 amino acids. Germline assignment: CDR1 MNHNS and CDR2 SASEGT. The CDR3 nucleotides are TGTGCCAGCAGTGAGGAATCGGCCCAGCATTTT. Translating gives CASSEESAQHF.

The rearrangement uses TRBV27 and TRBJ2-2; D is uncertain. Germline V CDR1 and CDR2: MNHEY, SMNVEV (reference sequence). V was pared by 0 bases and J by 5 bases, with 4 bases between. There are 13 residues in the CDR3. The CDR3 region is CASSLSGTGELFF. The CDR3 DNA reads TGTGCCAGCAGTTTATCCGGGACCGGGGAGCTGTTTTTT.

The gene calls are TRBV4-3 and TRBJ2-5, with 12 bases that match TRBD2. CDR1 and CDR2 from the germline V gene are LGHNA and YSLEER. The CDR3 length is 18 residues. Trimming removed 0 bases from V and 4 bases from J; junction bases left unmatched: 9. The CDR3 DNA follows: TGCGCCAGCAGCCAAGATGGCCTAGCGGGGGGGCAAGGAGAGACCCAGTACTTC. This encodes CASSQDGLAGGQGETQYF.

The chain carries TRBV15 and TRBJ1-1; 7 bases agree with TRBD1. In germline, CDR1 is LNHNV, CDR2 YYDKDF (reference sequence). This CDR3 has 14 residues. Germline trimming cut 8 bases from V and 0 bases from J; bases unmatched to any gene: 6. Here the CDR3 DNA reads TGTGCCACCGGGATGACAGGGTTGAACACTGAAGCTTTCTTT. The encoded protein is CATGMTGLNTEAFF.

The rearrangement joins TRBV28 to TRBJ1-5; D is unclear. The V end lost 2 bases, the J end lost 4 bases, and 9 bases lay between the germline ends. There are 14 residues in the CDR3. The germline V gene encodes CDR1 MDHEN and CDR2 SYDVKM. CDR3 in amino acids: CASSLSTANQPQHF. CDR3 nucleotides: TGTGCCAGCAGTTTAAGCACAGCGAATCAGCCCCAGCATTTT.

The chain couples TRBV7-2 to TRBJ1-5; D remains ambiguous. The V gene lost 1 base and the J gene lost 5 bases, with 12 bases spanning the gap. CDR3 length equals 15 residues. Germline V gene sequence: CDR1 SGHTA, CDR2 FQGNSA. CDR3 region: CASSLVSVSDQPQHF. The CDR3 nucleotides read TGTGCCAGCAGCTTAGTATCAGTATCGGATCAGCCCCAGCATTTT.

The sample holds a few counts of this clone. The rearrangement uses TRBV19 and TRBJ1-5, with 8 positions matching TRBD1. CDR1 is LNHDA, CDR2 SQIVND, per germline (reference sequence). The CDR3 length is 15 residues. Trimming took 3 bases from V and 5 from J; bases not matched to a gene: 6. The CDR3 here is CASSILGQGYQPQHF. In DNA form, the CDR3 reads TGTGCCAGTAGTATCCTCGGACAGGGCTATCAGCCCCAGCATTTT.

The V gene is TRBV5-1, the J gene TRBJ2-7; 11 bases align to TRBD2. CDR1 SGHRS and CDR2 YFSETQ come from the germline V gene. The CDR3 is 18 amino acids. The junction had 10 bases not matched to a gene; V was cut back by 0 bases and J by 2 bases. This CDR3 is CASSLDGSGGATPYEQYF. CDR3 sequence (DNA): TGCGCCAGCAGCTTGGATGGTAGCGGGGGGGCGACTCCCTACGAGCAGTACTTC.

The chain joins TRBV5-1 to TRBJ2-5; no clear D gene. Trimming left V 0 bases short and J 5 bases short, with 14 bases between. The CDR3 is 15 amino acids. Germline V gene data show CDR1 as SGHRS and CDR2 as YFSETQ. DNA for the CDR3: TGCGCCAGCAGCTTGGCCGGTCTCTCAGGTGAGACCCAGTACTTC. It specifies CASSLAGLSGETQYF.

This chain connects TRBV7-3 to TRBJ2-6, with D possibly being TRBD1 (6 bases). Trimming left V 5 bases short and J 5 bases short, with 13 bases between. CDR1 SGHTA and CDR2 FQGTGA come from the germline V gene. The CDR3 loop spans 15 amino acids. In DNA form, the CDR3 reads TGTGCCAGCAGCATGGGACAATCTAGGGCCAACGTCCTGACTTTC. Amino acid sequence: CASSMGQSRANVLTF.

The CDR3, as DNA: TGTGCCACCAGTGACCACTCGGCCCAGGCCCTTCAGCCCCAGCATTTT. Amino acid sequence: CATSDHSAQALQPQHF. The V gene is TRBV24-1, the J gene TRBJ1-5; no clear D gene. CDR1 is KGHDR and CDR2 is SFDVKD in the germline V gene. With 4 bases removed from V and 6 bases from J, the gap between germline ends came to 18 bases. The CDR3 runs to 16 residues.

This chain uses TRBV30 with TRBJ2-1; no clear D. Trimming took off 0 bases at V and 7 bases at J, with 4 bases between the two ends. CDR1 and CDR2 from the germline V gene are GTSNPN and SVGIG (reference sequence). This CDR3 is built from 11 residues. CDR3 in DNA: TGTGCCTGGAGTGTACAAAATGAGCAGTTCTTC. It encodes CAWSVQNEQFF.

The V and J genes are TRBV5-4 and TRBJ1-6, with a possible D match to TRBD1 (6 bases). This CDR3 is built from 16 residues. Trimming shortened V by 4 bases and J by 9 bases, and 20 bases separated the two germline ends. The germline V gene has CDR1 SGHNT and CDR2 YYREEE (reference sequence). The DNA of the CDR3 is TGTGCCAGCAGCAGCGCGTCCACAGGGTCCATTTCACCCCTCCACTTT. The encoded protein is CASSSASTGSISPLHF.

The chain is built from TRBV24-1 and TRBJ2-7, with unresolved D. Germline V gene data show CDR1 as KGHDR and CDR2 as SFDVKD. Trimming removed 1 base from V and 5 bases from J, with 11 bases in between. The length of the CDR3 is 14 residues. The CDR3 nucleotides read TGTGCCACCAGTGATTTCCCCGCCCCCCACGAGCAGTACTTC. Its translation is CATSDFPAPHEQYF.

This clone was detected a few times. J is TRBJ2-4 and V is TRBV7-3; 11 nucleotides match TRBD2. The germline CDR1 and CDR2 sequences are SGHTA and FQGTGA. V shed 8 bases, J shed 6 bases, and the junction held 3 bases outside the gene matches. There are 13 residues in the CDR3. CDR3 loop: CASATSGGNIQYF. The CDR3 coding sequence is TGTGCCAGCGCAACTAGCGGGGGAAACATTCAGTACTTC. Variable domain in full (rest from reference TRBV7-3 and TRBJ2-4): GAGVSQTPSNKVTEKGKYVELRCDPISGHTALYWYRQSLGQGPEFLIYFQGTGAADDSGLPNDRFFAVRPEGSVSTLKIQRTERGDSAVYLCASATSGGNIQYFGAGTRLSVL.

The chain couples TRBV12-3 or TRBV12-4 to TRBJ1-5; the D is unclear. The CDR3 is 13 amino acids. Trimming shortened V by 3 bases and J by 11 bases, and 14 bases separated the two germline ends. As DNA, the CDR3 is TGTGCCAGCAGTTTCTCACCCGCCGGAGCCCAGCATTTT. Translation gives CASSFSPAGAQHF.